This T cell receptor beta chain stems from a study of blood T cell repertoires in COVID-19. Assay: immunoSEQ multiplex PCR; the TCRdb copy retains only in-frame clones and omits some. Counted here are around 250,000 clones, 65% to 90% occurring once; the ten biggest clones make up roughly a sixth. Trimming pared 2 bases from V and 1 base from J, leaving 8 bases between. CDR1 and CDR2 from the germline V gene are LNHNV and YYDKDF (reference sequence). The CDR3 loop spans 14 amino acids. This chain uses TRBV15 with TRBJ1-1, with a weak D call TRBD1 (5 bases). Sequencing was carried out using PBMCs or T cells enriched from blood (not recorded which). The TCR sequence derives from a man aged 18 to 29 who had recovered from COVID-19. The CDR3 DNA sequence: TGTGCCACCAGCAGATTACAGGCGAACACTGAAGCTTTCTTT. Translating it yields CATSRLQANTEAFF.